This T cell receptor (beta chain) was sequenced in a study of beta chain features in type 1 diabetes. Notes on the study in general: The VDJ junctions of type 1 diabetes patients carried fewer insertions and more deletions.

Germline loops: CDR1 SQVTM, CDR2 ANQGSEA. The CDR3 spans 13 residues. The V end was cut by 7 bases, the J end by 2 bases, with 14 bases between. A note on this clone: Its target is not known.

Every bit of the isolated RNA underwent reverse transcription, so sequencing read expressed TCRB transcripts. The table came from immunoSEQ multiplex PCR; TCRdb's copy has only in-frame clones and leaves some out. Found here are about 900,000 clones, 17% of them singletons; the top ten hold around 0.02%. This TCR was recovered from a young woman in good health. The sample consisted of naive CD4+ T cells from blood. The V and J genes are TRBV29-1 and TRBJ1-1; D remains ambiguous. The CDR3 bases are TGCAGCGCTAAATCCCCAACTAACACTGAAGCTTTCTTT. Amino acids: CSAKSPTNTEAFF.